What follows are 18 T cell receptor beta chains derived from one specimen sequenced in a study of blood T cell repertoires in COVID-19. Produced via immunoSEQ multiplex PCR; TCRdb's table is partial and in-frame only. The data hold about 29,000 clones, with more than 70% observed a single time. The sequenced sample was peripheral blood. The receptors were gathered from a human donor in a cohort sampled during active COVID-19.

The chain has TRBV4-1 and TRBJ2-2; 8 bases map to TRBD2. Germline values: CDR1 MGHRA, CDR2 YSYEKL. Germline trimming cut 3 bases from V and 1 base from J; bases unmatched to any gene: 7. The CDR3 totals 17 residues. The CDR3 loop is CASSQSPGRGNTGELFF. The CDR3 DNA follows: TGCGCCAGCAGCCAGTCACCCGGGAGGGGGAACACCGGGGAGCTGTTTTTT.

This CDR3 reads CASRGQASDTQYF. The CDR3 region has the DNA TGTGCCAGCAGGGGACAGGCTTCAGATACGCAGTATTTT. This sequence joins TRBV6-5 and TRBJ2-3, with 8 bases identical to TRBD1. The CDR3 totals 13 residues. Per the germline V gene, CDR1 is MNHEY and CDR2 is SVGAGI. V shed 6 bases and J 4 bases; nucleotides not matched to a gene: 3.

The sample holds one count of this clone. CDR3 loop: CASTQAGGPADTQYF. The CDR3 coding sequence is TGTGCCAGCACCCAAGCGGGGGGGCCCGCAGATACGCAGTATTTT. The chain recombines TRBV7-9 with TRBJ2-3; 10 positions match TRBD2. The CDR3 totals 15 residues. Trimming at V came to 7 bases and at J to 4 bases, leaving 8 bases not matched to a gene. CDR1 and CDR2 from the germline V gene are SEHNR and FQNEAQ (reference sequence).

This chain uses TRBV19 with TRBJ2-2; D unresolved. Trimming left V 6 bases short and J 0 bases short, with 17 bases between. The CDR3 contains 17 residues. Germline loops: CDR1 LNHDA, CDR2 SQIVND (reference sequence). The CDR3, as DNA: TGTGCCAGTAGCAATAGAGGCTCAATCTCGAACACCGGGGAGCTGTTTTTT. Amino acids: CASSNRGSISNTGELFF.

The rearrangement links TRBV7-7 to TRBJ2-4, with D tentatively TRBD2 (6 bases). This CDR3 has 13 amino acids. V was trimmed by 8 bases and J by 7 bases, leaving 15 bases between them. Germline-derived CDR1 and CDR2 are SSHAT and FNYEAQ (reference sequence). CDR3 region: CASRHRGTNIQYF. Here the CDR3 DNA reads TGTGCCAGCCGGCATCGCGGGACTAACATTCAGTACTTC.

The chain couples TRBV7-8 to TRBJ2-7, with a weak D call TRBD2 (6 bases). CDR1 and CDR2 (germline): SGHVS, FQNEAQ. CDR3 size: 13 residues. V was pared by 5 bases and J by 7 bases, with 15 bases between. The CDR3 DNA is TGTGCCAGCAGCCCCGAGGTGGAGGGGGAGCAGTACTTC. It translates to CASSPEVEGEQYF.

The chain recombines TRBV7-2 with TRBJ2-2; D may be TRBD1 (6 bases). This CDR3 comprises 16 residues. CDR1 is SGHTA, CDR2 FQGNSA, per germline. Trimming cost V 5 bases and J 2 bases, with 15 bases left between them. CDR3 region: CASSPRRTDNTGELFF. CDR3 bases: TGTGCCAGCAGCCCCCGGAGGACAGACAACACCGGGGAGCTGTTTTTT.

This chain links TRBV3-1 (or the pseudogene TRBV3-2) with TRBJ2-3; possibly TRBD2 for D (6 bases). Germline V gene data show CDR1 as LGHDT and CDR2 as YNNKEL (reference sequence). Deletions cut 4 bases from V and 0 bases from J, with 11 bases between. This CDR3 has 15 amino acids. CDR3 residues: CASSLHGGSTDTQYF. CDR3 DNA: TGTGCCAGCAGCCTCCACGGGGGAAGCACAGATACGCAGTATTTT.

This chain joins TRBV5-6 and TRBJ2-5; D gene ambiguous. V dropped 2 bases and J dropped 2 bases, with 4 bases sitting between them. This CDR3 contains 12 residues. Germline assignment: CDR1 SGHDT and CDR2 YYEEEE. The CDR3 bases are TGTGCCAGCAGCTTCGGTCAAGAGACCCAGTACTTC. It encodes CASSFGQETQYF.

The chain carries TRBV13 and TRBJ2-1; TRBD2 matches 7 bases. In germline, CDR1 is PRHDT, CDR2 FYEKMQ (reference sequence). V lost 2 bases, J lost 3 bases, and 7 bases stayed unmatched. The CDR3 sequence is 16 residues long. The CDR3 DNA reads TGTGCCAGCAGCTTACGGCTAGCGGTAAACTACAATGAGCAGTTCTTC. Amino acid sequence: CASSLRLAVNYNEQFF.

The chain employs TRBV18 and TRBJ2-7; tentatively, D is TRBD2 (5 bases). Germline V gives CDR1 KGHSH, CDR2 LQKENI. Trimming stripped 3 bases from V and 2 bases from J, with 11 bases between. The CDR3 extends over 14 amino acids. CDR3 protein: CASSPRGSPYEQYF. The CDR3 DNA reads TGTGCCAGCTCACCCCGGGGTTCACCCTACGAGCAGTACTTC.

The chain recombines TRBV9 with TRBJ2-5, with a weak D call TRBD1 (5 bases). The CDR3 has 14 residues. V was trimmed by 0 bases and J by 2 bases, leaving 8 bases between them. Looked up from germline, CDR1 is SGDLS and CDR2 is YYNGEE. DNA of the CDR3: TGTGCCAGCAGCGTAGGACAGCCACAAGAGACCCAGTACTTC. It encodes CASSVGQPQETQYF.

The rearrangement joins TRBV6-6 to TRBJ1-1; maybe TRBD1 (5 bases). Germline V gives CDR1 MNHNY, CDR2 SVGAGI (reference sequence). The CDR3 runs to 15 residues. With 5 bases removed from V and 4 bases from J, the gap between germline ends came to 17 bases. The CDR3 DNA is TGTGCCAGCAGTCTCTCGAAGGGGAAAGGCACTGAAGCTTTCTTT. This sequence encodes CASSLSKGKGTEAFF.

This chain uses TRBV13 with TRBJ2-7, with a possible D match to TRBD1 (6 bases). There are 12 residues in the CDR3. Trimming took 7 bases from V and 4 from J, leaving 11 bases between them. Germline CDR1 and CDR2: PRHDT and FYEKMQ (reference sequence). This CDR3 reads CASTQRGYEQYF. The CDR3 bases are TGTGCCAGCACCCAAAGGGGGTACGAGCAGTACTTC.

Here the CDR3 reads CASSDTDRGMADTQYF. CDR3 sequence (DNA): TGTGCCAGCAGCGATACGGACAGGGGGATGGCAGATACGCAGTATTTT. The chain is built from TRBV7-9 and TRBJ2-3, with 10 bases aligning to TRBD1. From germline, CDR1 is SEHNR and CDR2 FQNEAQ (reference sequence). V trimming: 5 bases; J trimming: 4 bases; junction bases outside the gene matches: 9. This CDR3 contains 16 residues. Using reference TRBV7-9 and TRBJ2-3 for the parts outside the CDR3, the full variable domain is DTGVSQNPRHKITKRGQNVTFRCDPISEHNRLYWYRQTLGQGPEFLTYFQNEAQLEKSRLLSDRFSAERPKGSFSTLEIQRTEQGDSAMYLCASSDTDRGMADTQYFGPGTRLTVL.

The V and J genes are TRBV30 and TRBJ2-6; D uncertain. Trimming took off 5 bases at V and 0 bases at J, with 5 bases between the two ends. The germline CDR1 and CDR2 sequences are GTSNPN and SVGIG (reference sequence). The CDR3 length is 13 residues. The CDR3 reads CAWGYSGANVLTF. The CDR3 nucleotides are TGTGCCTGGGGGTACTCTGGGGCCAACGTCCTGACTTTC.

This clone occurred a few times. The V call is TRBV10-1, the J call TRBJ1-5; D perhaps matches TRBD1 (5 bases). Germline CDR1 is WNHNN and CDR2 is SYGVQD (reference sequence). Trimming cost V 3 bases and J 0 bases, with 12 bases left between them. This CDR3 is 16 amino acids long. In DNA, the CDR3 is TGCGCCAGCAGTGAAGCGGGGACGGATAGCAATCAGCCCCAGCATTTT. Translating gives CASSEAGTDSNQPQHF.

The chain couples TRBV9 to TRBJ2-3; 9 bases line up with TRBD2. The germline V gene has CDR1 SGDLS and CDR2 YYNGEE. V lost 0 bases to trimming and J lost 8 bases; unmatched junction nucleotides: 4. The CDR3 length is 14 residues. CDR3 in amino acids: CASSVGGGAGTQYF. The CDR3 DNA follows: TGTGCCAGCAGCGTAGGCGGGGGGGCAGGTACGCAGTATTTT.